This TCR beta chain was sequenced for a study of vaccination effects on CD4 cells after COVID-19. Background on the study: Convalescent patient samples, from two individuals, date to 16 days and one week before vaccination.

Remarks on this clone: Its antigen remains unknown.

CDR3 length equals 12 residues. Trimming left V 4 bases short and J 3 bases short, with 4 bases between. Germline V gene sequence: CDR1 SGDLS, CDR2 YYNGEE. ViraFEST expansion of antigen-specific CD4+ T cells with viral peptide pools preceded sequencing. Following 10 days of culture, CD4+ T cells were isolated. SARS-CoV-2 infection was confirmed by PCR in the person between March and December 2020. Cultures given an HIV-1 Nef peptide pool acted as the negative control. TCRdb's copy holds only in-frame clones and misses some; the assay was immunoSEQ multiplex PCR. Altogether 70,000 or so clones are present, around 72% being singletons, with the ten largest covering more than 5%.

The chain has TRBV9 and TRBJ2-2; D uncertain. The source material was CD4+ T cells from PBMCs cultured with HIV peptides, sampled before COVID-19 vaccination. Regarding subset: HIV-1 Nef peptide pool negative control/reference culture. The TCR was taken from a human donor who had a prior SARS-CoV-2 infection. CDR3 amino acids: CASSSYTGELFF. The CDR3 nucleotides read TGTGCCAGCAGCTCTTACACCGGGGAGCTGTTTTTT.